This T cell receptor beta chain stems from a study of shared clonotypes between healthy human individuals. Study outcomes and limitations: The sharing of approximately 5.1% of naive CD4 clonotypes was seen across several donors. Sharing of clonotypes among donors was expected to vary with sequencing depth.

Each sorted subset replicate got 200 ng genomic DNA, roughly 33,000 genomes. Assay: immunoSEQ multiplex PCR; the TCRdb copy retains only in-frame clones and omits some. The sample holds millions of clones, about 95% seen once. The length of the CDR3 is 14 residues. V was shortened by 2 bases and J by 0 bases, with 6 bases between the two germline ends. Per the germline V gene, CDR1 is SGHTA and CDR2 is FQGNSA. Selected positively for CCR7 and CD45RO-negative, naive CD8 cells excluded terminally differentiated effector memory CD45RA+ cells. About this clone: Its antigen is not known.

The sequenced sample was naive CD8+ T cells sorted from blood. The TCR comes from a man aged 18 to 30 in good health. The chain couples TRBV7-2 to TRBJ2-3; D remains unclear. The CDR3 here is CASSLWPSTDTQYF. The DNA of the CDR3 is TGTGCCAGCAGCTTATGGCCCAGCACAGATACGCAGTATTTT.